This T cell receptor beta chain was obtained from a study of post-analysis software for immune sequencing data. Study details: In terms of disease course, relapsing-remitting, secondary progressive and progressive-relapsing multiple sclerosis were included.

Comments on this clonotype: Its antigen is currently unknown.

Unique molecular identifiers had been added to the TCR beta cDNA libraries. Approximately 500,000 cDNA molecules were recovered from an input of about 0.9 to 10 million T cells. In TCRdb, the PCR reads were re-called with MiXCR into one record per CDR3 protein. The data show about 540,000 distinct CDR3 sequences, around a third seen once. Study observations and caveats: Multiple sclerosis was associated with a significant reduction in normalized Chao1 diversity relative to controls. Analysis by F measure revealed that same-batch samples clustered strongly together. Patients had higher frequencies than controls of roughly 5 TRBV segments, including TRBV5-6, TRBV5-1 and TRBV20-1.

CDR1 is SGHRS and CDR2 is YFSETQ in the germline V gene. The CDR3 has 13 amino acids. Trimming stripped 1 base from V and 5 bases from J, with 9 bases between. The sequence came from a girl aged 2 to 17 with multiple sclerosis. V and J are TRBV5-1 and TRBJ2-5; tentatively, D is TRBD2 (5 bases). The specimen was blood. The CDR3 is CASSLSLAETQYF. As DNA, the CDR3 is TGCGCCAGCAGCTTGAGTCTAGCTGAGACCCAGTACTTC. Supplemented by reference TRBV5-1 and TRBJ2-5, the full variable domain reads KAGVTQTPRYLIKTRGQQVTLSCSPISGHRSVSWYQQTPGQGLQFLFEYFSETQRNKGNFPGRFSGRQFSNSRSEMNVSTLELGDSALYLCASSLSLAETQYFGPGTRLLVL.